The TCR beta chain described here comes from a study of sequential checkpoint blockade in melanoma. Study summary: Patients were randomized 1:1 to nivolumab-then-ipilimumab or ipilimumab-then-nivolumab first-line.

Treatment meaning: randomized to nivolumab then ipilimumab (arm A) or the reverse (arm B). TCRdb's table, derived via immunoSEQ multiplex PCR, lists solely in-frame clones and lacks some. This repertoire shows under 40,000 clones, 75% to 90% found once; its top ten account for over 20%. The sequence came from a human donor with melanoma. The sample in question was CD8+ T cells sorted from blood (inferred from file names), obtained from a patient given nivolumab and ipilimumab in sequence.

CDR3 sequence reads: CASSLLGMSGLYTF. For the CDR3, the DNA is TGTGCCAGCAGCTTACTCGGTATGAGCGGGTTGTACACCTTC. The V call is TRBV7-4, the J call TRBJ1-2; D ambiguous. From germline, CDR1 is SGHVT and CDR2 SQSDAQ. V lost 2 bases and J 11 bases, leaving 18 bases between the germline ends. This CDR3 contains 14 residues. Together with reference TRBV7-4 and TRBJ1-2, the CDR3 gives the full variable domain: GAGVSQSPRYKVAKRGRDVALRCDSISGHVTLYWYRQTLGQGSEVLTYSQSDAQRDKSGRPSGRFSAERPERSVSTLKIQRTEQGDSAVYLCASSLLGMSGLYTFGSGTRLTVV.